This TCR beta chain was identified during a study of cytomegalovirus exposure and HLA in healthy donors. Study-level points and caveats: It was assumed in the presence/absence analyses that sequencing depth was roughly uniform across donors.

The study ran its PCR with 60 Vbeta and 13 Jbeta primers. Some clones are missing from TCRdb's copy, which holds only in-frame ones; the method was immunoSEQ multiplex PCR. The table shows some 150,000 clones, with about 80% occurring only once. About this clone: Its antigen remains unknown.

V was trimmed by 1 base and J by 4 bases, leaving 14 bases between them. The CDR3 is 16 residues long. Germline CDR1 SGHNT, CDR2 YYREEE (reference sequence). The chain joins TRBV5-4 to TRBJ2-2; D uncertain. Specimen: PBMCs. This receptor was identified in a man aged 25 to 40 in good health and CMV-seropositive. The CDR3 bases are TGTGCCAGCAGCTTGATGAGCGCAACTCTCACCGGGGAGCTGTTTTTT. It yields the protein CASSLMSATLTGELFF.